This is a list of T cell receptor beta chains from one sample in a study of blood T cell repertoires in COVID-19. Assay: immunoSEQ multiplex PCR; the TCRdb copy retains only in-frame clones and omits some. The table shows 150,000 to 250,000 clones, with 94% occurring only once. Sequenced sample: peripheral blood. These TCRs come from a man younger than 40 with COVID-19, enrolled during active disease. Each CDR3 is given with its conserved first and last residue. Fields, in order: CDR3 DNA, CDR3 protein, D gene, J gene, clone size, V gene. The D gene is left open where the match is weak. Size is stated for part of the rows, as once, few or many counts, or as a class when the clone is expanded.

CDR3 DNA: TGTGCCACCAGCAGCCGTCGCGGAGGAAATGAAAAACTGTTTTTT
CDR3 protein: CATSSRRGGNEKLFF
D gene: -
J gene: TRBJ1-4
clone size: -
V gene: TRBV15

CDR3 DNA: TGTGCCAGCAGCTTGGAGGGGCCTAGCACAGATACGCAGTATTTT
CDR3 protein: CASSLEGPSTDTQYF
D gene: -
J gene: TRBJ2-3
clone size: -
V gene: TRBV5-4

CDR3 DNA: TGTGCCAGCAGCTTAGAGCTCAGCACAGATACGCAGTATTTT
CDR3 protein: CASSLELSTDTQYF
D gene: -
J gene: TRBJ2-3
clone size: -
V gene: TRBV7-6

CDR3 DNA: TGTGCCAGCAGCCAAGAGGCCAATCAGCCCCAGCATTTT
CDR3 protein: CASSQEANQPQHF
D gene: -
J gene: TRBJ1-5
clone size: -
V gene: TRBV4-2

CDR3 DNA: TGTGCCAGCAGCTCACAGGGGAGCACTGAAGCTTTCTTT
CDR3 protein: CASSSQGSTEAFF
D gene: TRBD1
J gene: TRBJ1-1
clone size: -
V gene: TRBV7-2

CDR3 DNA: TGTGCCAGCAGCCTTAACGTCGGACAGGGAGATGGCTACACCTTC
CDR3 protein: CASSLNVGQGDGYTF
D gene: TRBD1
J gene: TRBJ1-2
clone size: -
V gene: TRBV13

CDR3 DNA: TGTGCCAGCAGCACGGGGGTGCAGGAAAGTTACAATGAGCAGTTCTTC
CDR3 protein: CASSTGVQESYNEQFF
D gene: -
J gene: TRBJ2-1
clone size: -
V gene: TRBV3-1/TRBV3-2

CDR3 DNA: TGTGCCAGCATCGACAGGGGGTTAACCGGGGAGCTGTTTTTT
CDR3 protein: CASIDRGLTGELFF
D gene: TRBD1
J gene: TRBJ2-2
clone size: once
V gene: TRBV6-5

CDR3 DNA: TGTGCCTGGAGGGGACTAGAGGGTACCGGGGAGCTGTTTTTT
CDR3 protein: CAWRGLEGTGELFF
D gene: TRBD2
J gene: TRBJ2-2
clone size: once
V gene: TRBV30

CDR3 DNA: TGTGCCAGCAGGCTACAGGGGGCGGAAGGCTACACCTTC
CDR3 protein: CASRLQGAEGYTF
D gene: TRBD1
J gene: TRBJ1-2
clone size: -
V gene: TRBV3-1/TRBV3-2

CDR3 DNA: TGTGCCAGCAGTTACAGCGGGGTGCAGGGAGAGACCCAGTACTTC
CDR3 protein: CASSYSGVQGETQYF
D gene: TRBD2
J gene: TRBJ2-5
clone size: -
V gene: TRBV6-5

CDR3 DNA: TGTGCCAGCAGTGGGAGTACAACTAATGAAAAACTGTTTTTT
CDR3 protein: CASSGSTTNEKLFF
D gene: -
J gene: TRBJ1-4
clone size: -
V gene: TRBV2

CDR3 DNA: TGTGCCAGCAGCTTAGACAGGTACTCCTACGAGCAGTACTTC
CDR3 protein: CASSLDRYSYEQYF
D gene: -
J gene: TRBJ2-7
clone size: -
V gene: TRBV7-2

CDR3 DNA: TGTGCCAGCAGCCCAGGGGGCGTCAGTAATTCACCCCTCCACTTT
CDR3 protein: CASSPGGVSNSPLHF
D gene: TRBD1
J gene: TRBJ1-6
clone size: -
V gene: TRBV6-5

CDR3 DNA: TGTGCCAGCAGCGACCCAACAGGGGAAGGAGCTTTCTTT
CDR3 protein: CASSDPTGEGAFF
D gene: TRBD1
J gene: TRBJ1-1
clone size: -
V gene: TRBV12-3/TRBV12-4

CDR3 DNA: TGCGCCAGCAGTTTTTCTCCGGGACAGGGGATAGGCTCCTATAATTCACCCCTCCACTTT
CDR3 protein: CASSFSPGQGIGSYNSPLHF
D gene: TRBD1
J gene: TRBJ1-6
clone size: -
V gene: TRBV5-1

CDR3 DNA: TGTGCCAGCAGCCAAACCGGGACAGACTATGGCTACACCTTC
CDR3 protein: CASSQTGTDYGYTF
D gene: TRBD1
J gene: TRBJ1-2
clone size: -
V gene: TRBV7-2

CDR3 DNA: TGTGCCAGCAGTTTAGCGGAGGTTTCGGAGCAGTACTTC
CDR3 protein: CASSLAEVSEQYF
D gene: -
J gene: TRBJ2-7
clone size: -
V gene: TRBV12-3/TRBV12-4

CDR3 DNA: TGTGCCAGCAGCTCACATCTTGACAGGGCTGGAAACACCATATATTTT
CDR3 protein: CASSSHLDRAGNTIYF
D gene: TRBD1
J gene: TRBJ1-3
clone size: -
V gene: TRBV11-2

CDR3 DNA: TGTGCCAGCAGTTTAGGGACAGGGGGCGCTTCACCCCTCCACTTT
CDR3 protein: CASSLGTGGASPLHF
D gene: TRBD1
J gene: TRBJ1-6
clone size: once
V gene: TRBV28

CDR3 DNA: TGCAGCGTTGAAGGCCAGCAAGAGACCCAGTACTTC
CDR3 protein: CSVEGQQETQYF
D gene: -
J gene: TRBJ2-5
clone size: -
V gene: TRBV29-1

CDR3 DNA: TGTGCCAGCAGAAGGGAGGACGTTAACTATGGCTACACCTTC
CDR3 protein: CASRREDVNYGYTF
D gene: -
J gene: TRBJ1-2
clone size: -
V gene: TRBV6-6

CDR3 DNA: TGTGCCAGCAGCCAAGTCTCAGGGGTAGGGCCCCAGCATTTT
CDR3 protein: CASSQVSGVGPQHF
D gene: -
J gene: TRBJ1-5
clone size: -
V gene: TRBV3-1/TRBV3-2

CDR3 DNA: TGTGCCAGCAGCTACCCGGAGCGGGGCAACACCGGGGAGCTGTTTTTT
CDR3 protein: CASSYPERGNTGELFF
D gene: TRBD2
J gene: TRBJ2-2
clone size: -
V gene: TRBV6-6

CDR3 DNA: TGCGCCAGCAGCTTGGGATCAGCGAATGTGAGGGAAAAACTGTTTTTT
CDR3 protein: CASSLGSANVREKLFF
D gene: -
J gene: TRBJ1-4
clone size: -
V gene: TRBV5-1

CDR3 DNA: TGTGCCATCAGTGAGTCGACAGGGGTTTCTGGAAACACCATATATTTT
CDR3 protein: CAISESTGVSGNTIYF
D gene: TRBD1
J gene: TRBJ1-3
clone size: -
V gene: TRBV10-3

CDR3 DNA: TGCGCCAGCAGCGGGGGACAGACATCAAACACCATATATTTT
CDR3 protein: CASSGGQTSNTIYF
D gene: TRBD1
J gene: TRBJ1-3
clone size: -
V gene: TRBV5-1

CDR3 DNA: TGTGCCAGTAGTGTGCAGGGAGGAGCGCCCCAGCATTTT
CDR3 protein: CASSVQGGAPQHF
D gene: -
J gene: TRBJ1-5
clone size: -
V gene: TRBV19

CDR3 DNA: TGCAGCGTTGGAGCTGACAGGGGCTATGGCTACACCTTC
CDR3 protein: CSVGADRGYGYTF
D gene: TRBD1
J gene: TRBJ1-2
clone size: -
V gene: TRBV29-1

CDR3 DNA: TGTGCCACCAGCAGGGAGCTTAGCTCCGGGGAGCTGTTTTTT
CDR3 protein: CATSRELSSGELFF
D gene: -
J gene: TRBJ2-2
clone size: -
V gene: TRBV15

CDR3 DNA: TGTGCCAGCAGCTTAAAGGGGGCTAATTCACCCCTCCACTTT
CDR3 protein: CASSLKGANSPLHF
D gene: TRBD1
J gene: TRBJ1-6
clone size: -
V gene: TRBV7-3

CDR3 DNA: TGTGCCAGCAGCCCCGGGACTGGCTCCTACAATGAGCAGTTCTTC
CDR3 protein: CASSPGTGSYNEQFF
D gene: -
J gene: TRBJ2-1
clone size: -
V gene: TRBV27

CDR3 DNA: TGTGCCAGCAGTTCCAGCGGCGAGCCGAGCTCCTACAATGAGCAGTTCTTC
CDR3 protein: CASSSSGEPSSYNEQFF
D gene: -
J gene: TRBJ2-1
clone size: -
V gene: TRBV28

CDR3 DNA: TGTGCCAGCAATCCGGGACAGGGAATCTATGGCTACACCTTC
CDR3 protein: CASNPGQGIYGYTF
D gene: TRBD1
J gene: TRBJ1-2
clone size: -
V gene: TRBV9

CDR3 DNA: TGTGCCAGCAGTTACTCGAGATCAAGCTCCCCAGATACGCAGTATTTT
CDR3 protein: CASSYSRSSSPDTQYF
D gene: -
J gene: TRBJ2-3
clone size: -
V gene: TRBV6-5

CDR3 DNA: TGTGCCAGCAGTGAATCCAGGGCCCAAGAGACCCAGTACTTC
CDR3 protein: CASSESRAQETQYF
D gene: -
J gene: TRBJ2-5
clone size: -
V gene: TRBV6-1

CDR3 DNA: TGTGCCAGCAGCTTTCCAGGACAGAGATACAATGAGCAGTTCTTC
CDR3 protein: CASSFPGQRYNEQFF
D gene: -
J gene: TRBJ2-1
clone size: -
V gene: TRBV7-9

CDR3 DNA: TGCGCCAGCAGCCAAGCGGACAGGTTCTCGGAGGAGACCCAGTACTTC
CDR3 protein: CASSQADRFSEETQYF
D gene: TRBD1
J gene: TRBJ2-5
clone size: -
V gene: TRBV4-1

CDR3 DNA: TGCGCCAGCAGCCAGGATATGGGGGGGTGGCTCCGACATAGGTCCTACAATGAGCAGTTCTTC
CDR3 protein: CASSQDMGGWLRHRSYNEQFF
D gene: TRBD2
J gene: TRBJ2-1
clone size: -
V gene: TRBV5-1

CDR3 DNA: TGTGCCAGCAGCTTAGTGCGCTCAAACCCTAATGAAAAACTGTTTTTT
CDR3 protein: CASSLVRSNPNEKLFF
D gene: -
J gene: TRBJ1-4
clone size: -
V gene: TRBV7-9

CDR3 DNA: TGTGCCAGTACGGCAGGTGGGCACACTGAAGCTTTCTTT
CDR3 protein: CASTAGGHTEAFF
D gene: -
J gene: TRBJ1-1
clone size: -
V gene: TRBV19

CDR3 DNA: TGCAGTGCTAGTCCGGGACTAGCTCCAGATACGCAGTATTTT
CDR3 protein: CSASPGLAPDTQYF
D gene: TRBD2
J gene: TRBJ2-3
clone size: -
V gene: TRBV20-1

CDR3 DNA: TGTGCCAGCAGTGAAATTGGGGCAGGGAAAGAGACCCAGTACTTC
CDR3 protein: CASSEIGAGKETQYF
D gene: -
J gene: TRBJ2-5
clone size: -
V gene: TRBV2

CDR3 DNA: TGTGCCAGCAGCTTAATCGGGGGCTCCTACGAGCAGTACTTC
CDR3 protein: CASSLIGGSYEQYF
D gene: -
J gene: TRBJ2-7
clone size: few
V gene: TRBV7-3

CDR3 DNA: TGTGCCAGCAGCCAAGATTACTACGAGCAGTACTTC
CDR3 protein: CASSQDYYEQYF
D gene: -
J gene: TRBJ2-7
clone size: -
V gene: TRBV3-1/TRBV3-2

CDR3 DNA: TGTGCCAGCAGCCCCGAGACAGAGATGAACACTGAAGCTTTCTTT
CDR3 protein: CASSPETEMNTEAFF
D gene: -
J gene: TRBJ1-1
clone size: -
V gene: TRBV9

CDR3 DNA: TGCGCCAGCAGCTTGGTTAGGGGTTCCCCCCTCCACTTT
CDR3 protein: CASSLVRGSPLHF
D gene: -
J gene: TRBJ1-6
clone size: -
V gene: TRBV5-1

CDR3 DNA: TGTGCCAGCAGTTTACGGGACCTGGGGGCTGGCTACACCTTC
CDR3 protein: CASSLRDLGAGYTF
D gene: -
J gene: TRBJ1-2
clone size: -
V gene: TRBV27

CDR3 DNA: TGTGCCTGGAGTGGAGGGGGAGAGACCCAGTACTTC
CDR3 protein: CAWSGGGETQYF
D gene: -
J gene: TRBJ2-5
clone size: -
V gene: TRBV30

CDR3 DNA: TGTGCCAGCAGCCACCGGACTAGCGGTACCTACGAGCAGTACTTC
CDR3 protein: CASSHRTSGTYEQYF
D gene: TRBD2
J gene: TRBJ2-7
clone size: -
V gene: TRBV3-1/TRBV3-2

CDR3 DNA: TGTGCCAGTAGTATCCCAGGGTTTTACTATGGCTACACCTTC
CDR3 protein: CASSIPGFYYGYTF
D gene: -
J gene: TRBJ1-2
clone size: -
V gene: TRBV19

CDR3 DNA: TGTGCCAGCAGCCAGGCGGGGCGCACAGATACGCAGTATTTT
CDR3 protein: CASSQAGRTDTQYF
D gene: -
J gene: TRBJ2-3
clone size: -
V gene: TRBV14

CDR3 DNA: TGTGCCAGCCAGACAGGAGTCTATGGCTACACCTTC
CDR3 protein: CASQTGVYGYTF
D gene: -
J gene: TRBJ1-2
clone size: -
V gene: TRBV19

CDR3 DNA: TGTGCCACCAGCAGAGTTCGGGGGGAGGGTGAGACCCAGTACTTC
CDR3 protein: CATSRVRGEGETQYF
D gene: TRBD2
J gene: TRBJ2-5
clone size: -
V gene: TRBV15

CDR3 DNA: TGTGCCTGGGGACAATCCGGGACTGAAGCTTTCTTT
CDR3 protein: CAWGQSGTEAFF
D gene: -
J gene: TRBJ1-1
clone size: -
V gene: TRBV30